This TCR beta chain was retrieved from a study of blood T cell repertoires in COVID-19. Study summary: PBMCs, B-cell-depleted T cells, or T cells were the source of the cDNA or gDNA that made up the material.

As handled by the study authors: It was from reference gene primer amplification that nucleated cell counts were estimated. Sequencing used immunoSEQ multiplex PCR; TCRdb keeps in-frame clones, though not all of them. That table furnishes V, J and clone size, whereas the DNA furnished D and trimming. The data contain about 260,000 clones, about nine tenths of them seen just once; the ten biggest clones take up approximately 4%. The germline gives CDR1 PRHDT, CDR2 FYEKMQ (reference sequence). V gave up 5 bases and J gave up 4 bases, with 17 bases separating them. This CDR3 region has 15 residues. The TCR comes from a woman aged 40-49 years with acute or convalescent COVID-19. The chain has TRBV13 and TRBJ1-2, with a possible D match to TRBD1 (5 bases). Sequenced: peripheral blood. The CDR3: CASSRLGQSIYGYTF. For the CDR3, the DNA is TGTGCCAGCAGCCGTCTGGGGCAGAGTATCTATGGCTACACCTTC.